Each of the 24 T cell receptor beta chains below was sequenced from the same sample in a study of blood T cell repertoires in COVID-19 (TCRdb year 2020). The library was built by means of the immunoSEQ multiplex PCR assay. The source is immuneACCESS, and TCRdb retained only in-frame sequences with V and J called. Part of the clones is not carried over; for the studies checked, unresolved V genes explain less than half of this, and the remainder is unexplained. The sample table records fewer than 300,000 clones; 75% to 95% of these occur just once. The ten most abundant clones make up roughly 1.1% of the sample. The sequencing sample was made of PBMCs or T cells enriched from blood (not recorded which). These receptors all come from a woman in her thirties who had recovered from COVID-19.

The chain couples TRBV12-3 or TRBV12-4 to TRBJ1-2, with D possibly matching TRBD1 (5 bases). The CDR3 length is 12 residues. Trimming took off 5 bases at V and 7 bases at J, with 11 bases between the two ends. The CDR3 DNA is TGTGCCAGCAGTCAGTCAGGGATTGGCTACACCTTC. Translated: CASSQSGIGYTF.

This clone has only one observation. The J gene is TRBJ2-1, the V gene TRBV7-6; 8 nucleotides agree with TRBD2. The germline gives CDR1 SGHVS, CDR2 FNYEAQ. The ends lost 3 bases at V and 6 bases at J; junction bases unmatched: 13. CDR3 length equals 17 residues. CDR3 bases: TGTGCCAGCAGCTTTGGACTAGCCTCTGAGAGTGGCAATGAGCAGTTCTTC. Protein sequence: CASSFGLASESGNEQFF.

V is TRBV2 and J is TRBJ2-3; 8 positions match TRBD1. V was clipped by 2 bases and J by 0 bases; unmatched bases: 1. The CDR3 spans 15 residues. Germline V lookup: CDR1 SNHLY, CDR2 FYNNEI. The CDR3 coding sequence is TGTGCCAGCAGTGAAAGGACAGGGAGCACAGATACGCAGTATTTT. It yields the protein CASSERTGSTDTQYF.

This clone was seen only a few times. The chain is built from TRBV2 and TRBJ1-6; the match to TRBD1 covers 8 bases. Germline V gene sequence: CDR1 SNHLY, CDR2 FYNNEI. The CDR3 extends over 13 amino acids. With V trimmed by 6 bases and J by 9 bases, 4 bases remained unmatched. The CDR3 here is CASSADRGSPLHF. The DNA of the CDR3 is TGTGCCAGCAGCGCCGACAGGGGTTCACCCCTCCACTTT.

The chain has TRBV6-4 and TRBJ1-2; D unclear. The CDR3 is made up of 15 amino acids. V gave up 2 bases and J gave up 6 bases, with 16 bases separating them. Germline CDR1 and CDR2: MRHNA and SNTAGT. CDR3 loop: CASSDGVIKRDGYTF. The CDR3 region has the DNA TGTGCCAGCAGTGACGGAGTAATAAAGAGAGATGGCTACACCTTC.

V usage is TRBV6-5 and J usage is TRBJ1-5; perhaps TRBD1 as D (6 bases). Germline V gene data show CDR1 as MNHEY and CDR2 as SVGAGI. The CDR3 loop spans 15 amino acids. Trimming left V 6 bases short and J 1 base short, with 13 bases between. The CDR3 nucleotides read TGTGCCAGCAGGGTACAGGGAGGGAGCAATCAGCCCCAGCATTTT. It translates to CASRVQGGSNQPQHF.

The rearrangement links TRBV9 to TRBJ2-1; 7 bases map to TRBD1. The V and J ends lost 4 bases and 8 bases, in that order; junction bases with no gene match: 3. The CDR3 loop spans 12 amino acids. CDR1 and CDR2 from the germline V gene are SGDLS and YYNGEE. The CDR3 protein is CASSPQGDEQFF. Here the CDR3 DNA reads TGTGCCAGCAGCCCCCAGGGGGATGAGCAGTTCTTC.

This clone was detected only once. The genes are TRBV28 and TRBJ2-7; TRBD1 is a possible D gene (6 bases). Germline CDR1 and CDR2: MDHEN and SYDVKM. The length of the CDR3 is 16 residues. The V and J ends lost 6 bases and 0 bases respectively, with 18 bases between them. The CDR3 region has the DNA TGTGCCAGCAGCACCCGGACAGTCCAAATCTCCTACGAGCAGTACTTC. This translates into CASSTRTVQISYEQYF.

The chain joins TRBV2 to TRBJ1-5, with 7 positions matching TRBD1. The CDR3 spans 14 residues. Trimming took 7 bases from V and 5 from J; bases not matched to a gene: 8. Per the germline V gene, CDR1 is SNHLY and CDR2 is FYNNEI. The CDR3 region is CASNLQGTDQPQHF. The CDR3 DNA follows: TGTGCCAGCAACCTACAGGGGACGGATCAGCCCCAGCATTTT.

V usage is TRBV13 and J usage is TRBJ1-5, with D possibly TRBD1 on 5 matching bases. The CDR3 consists of 14 residues. Trimming pared 3 bases from V and 4 bases from J, leaving 10 bases between. Per germline, CDR1 PRHDT and CDR2 FYEKMQ (reference sequence). This CDR3 reads CASSFQQGNQPQHF. DNA for the CDR3: TGTGCCAGCAGCTTCCAGCAGGGAAATCAGCCCCAGCATTTT.

The J gene is TRBJ2-7, the V gene TRBV30, with 12 bases aligning to TRBD2. V dropped 4 bases and J dropped 3; count of bases not matched to a gene: 4. The CDR3 is made up of 14 amino acids. The germline gives CDR1 GTSNPN, CDR2 SVGIG (reference sequence). CDR3 in amino acids: CAWNGLAGNYEQYF. The DNA for the CDR3 is TGTGCCTGGAACGGACTAGCGGGAAACTACGAGCAGTACTTC. Together with reference TRBV30 and TRBJ2-7, the CDR3 gives the full variable domain: SQTIHQWPATLVQPVGSPLSLECTVEGTSNPNLYWYRQAAGRGLQLLFYSVGIGQISSEVPQNLSASRPQDRQFILSSKKLLLSDSGFYLCAWNGLAGNYEQYFGPGTRLTVT.

The gene calls are TRBV5-4 and TRBJ2-3; TRBD2 agrees at 8 bases. The CDR3 extends over 15 amino acids. Germline V lookup: CDR1 SGHNT, CDR2 YYREEE (reference sequence). The V segment lost 4 bases and the J segment 5 bases; nucleotides outside the gene matches: 9. The CDR3 region is CASSGGLAQLDTQYF. The CDR3 nucleotides are TGTGCCAGCAGCGGCGGACTAGCTCAGTTAGATACGCAGTATTTT. The full variable domain, completed using reference TRBV5-4 and TRBJ2-3, is ETGVTQSPTHLIKTRGQQVTLRCSSQSGHNTVSWYQQALGQGPQFIFQYYREEENGRGNFPPRFSGLQFPNYSSELNVNALELDDSALYLCASSGGLAQLDTQYFGPGTRLTVL.

The chain carries TRBV10-1 and TRBJ2-5, with D possibly being TRBD1 (6 bases). The germline V and J ends were trimmed by 8 bases and 3 bases, with 13 bases remaining between them. CDR1 is WNHNN and CDR2 is SYGVQD in the germline V gene (reference sequence). The CDR3 totals 13 residues. The CDR3 protein is CASRDQGKETQYF. The CDR3 DNA reads as TGCGCCAGCCGGGACCAGGGGAAAGAGACCCAGTACTTC.

The chain joins TRBV28 to TRBJ2-7; 8 bases are a match to TRBD1. CDR1 MDHEN and CDR2 SYDVKM come from the germline V gene. J gave up 2 bases and V 5 bases, and 5 bases lay outside the gene matches. CDR3 length equals 14 residues. CDR3 coding DNA: TGTGCCAGCAGTCCGGACAGGGTGGCCTACGAGCAGTACTTC. As protein: CASSPDRVAYEQYF.

This chain connects TRBV10-2 to TRBJ2-2; 9 positions agree with TRBD1. J was trimmed by 1 base and V by 7 bases; bases with no gene match: 10. The V gene's germline CDR1 is WSHSY and CDR2 SAAADI. CDR3 size: 17 residues. CDR3 loop: CASTYLPGQGNTGELFF. The CDR3 DNA follows: TGCGCCAGCACCTACCTGCCGGGACAGGGGAACACCGGGGAGCTGTTTTTT.

For this clone: One end of the junction varies from germline; a read error may be responsible. The V and J genes are TRBV4-2 and TRBJ2-1; D ambiguous. Germline V gene data show CDR1 as LGHNA and CDR2 as YNFKEQ. The CDR3 contains 19 residues. Here the CDR3 DNA reads TGTGCCAGCAGCAAAGAGGCTAGTTCAAATCCGAGCTCCTACAATGAGCAGTTCTTC. Its translation: CASSKEASSNPSSYNEQFF.

V is TRBV20-1 and J is TRBJ1-2, with D tentatively TRBD1 (6 bases). The V and J ends lost 5 bases and 8 bases respectively, with 12 bases between them. The germline V gene has CDR1 DFQATT and CDR2 SNEGSKA (reference sequence). This CDR3 spans 11 amino acids. For the CDR3, the DNA is TGCAGTGCTTCCACAGGGCGAGGCTACACCTTC. This translates into CSASTGRGYTF.

The gene calls are TRBV7-9 and TRBJ1-1, with unresolved D. V lost 0 bases and J 6 bases, leaving 11 bases between the germline ends. Germline V gene data show CDR1 as SEHNR and CDR2 as FQNEAQ (reference sequence). This CDR3 has 14 amino acids. The CDR3 nucleotides read TGTGCCAGCAGCTTAGCGCAGAGCCGGGCTGAAGCTTTCTTT. Translated, it gives CASSLAQSRAEAFF.

The chain recombines TRBV30 with TRBJ1-2; 12 nucleotides align to TRBD1. CDR3 length equals 15 residues. The V and J ends lost 5 bases and 5 bases, in that order; junction bases with no gene match: 9. The germline CDR1 and CDR2 sequences are GTSNPN and SVGIG (reference sequence). The CDR3 here is CAWWGQGALGYGYTF. CDR3 nucleotide sequence: TGTGCCTGGTGGGGACAGGGGGCGCTGGGGTATGGCTACACCTTC. The whole variable domain, filled in from reference TRBV30 and TRBJ1-2, reads SQTIHQWPATLVQPVGSPLSLECTVEGTSNPNLYWYRQAAGRGLQLLFYSVGIGQISSEVPQNLSASRPQDRQFILSSKKLLLSDSGFYLCAWWGQGALGYGYTFGSGTRLTVV.

This clone was counted a few times. This chain connects TRBV15 to TRBJ2-5; tentative D call: TRBD2 (5 bases). This CDR3 region has 16 residues. Germline CDR1 is LNHNV and CDR2 is YYDKDF (reference sequence). Trimming stripped 1 base from V and 2 bases from J, with 14 bases between. The CDR3 DNA reads as TGTGCCACCAGCAGAGTACTCGGGAAAACTCAAGAGACCCAGTACTTC. This sequence encodes CATSRVLGKTQETQYF. The variable domain in full, with the rest retrieved from reference TRBV15 and TRBJ2-5, is DAMVIQNPRYQVTQFGKPVTLSCSQTLNHNVMYWYQQKSSQAPKLLFHYYDKDFNNEADTPDNFQSRRPNTSFCFLDIRSPGLGDTAMYLCATSRVLGKTQETQYFGPGTRLLVL.

The J gene is TRBJ2-4, the V gene TRBV15, with D possibly being TRBD2 (6 bases). The V end lost 0 bases, the J end lost 3 bases, and 9 bases lay between the germline ends. CDR3 length: 15 amino acids. Germline V gene lookup returns CDR1 LNHNV and CDR2 YYDKDF (reference sequence). DNA for the CDR3: TGTGCCACCAGCAGAGATCGGACTATCAAAAACATTCAGTACTTC. Protein product: CATSRDRTIKNIQYF.

Of note for this clone: Other DNA sequences in the same sample also yield this CDR3. The chain links TRBV28 to TRBJ1-5; D unclear. V gave up 1 base and J gave up 4 bases, with 8 bases separating them. The CDR3 consists of 14 residues. The germline V gene has CDR1 MDHEN and CDR2 SYDVKM. The CDR3 nucleotides are TGTGCCAGCAGTTTATTCTCGGGAAATCAGCCCCAGCATTTT. It specifies CASSLFSGNQPQHF.

The chain employs TRBV7-9 and TRBJ2-5; 12 bases are a match to TRBD1. The V and J ends lost 7 bases and 4 bases, in that order; junction bases with no gene match: 10. Per germline, CDR1 SEHNR and CDR2 FQNEAQ (reference sequence). The CDR3 loop spans 16 amino acids. The CDR3 protein is CASTKGTGGGGETQYF. CDR3 sequence (DNA): TGTGCCAGCACCAAAGGGACAGGGGGCGGTGGAGAGACCCAGTACTTC.

CDR3 nucleotides: TGTGCCAGCAGCGGCTGGGACAGGGAGAAGGACGAGCAGTACTTC. This encodes CASSGWDREKDEQYF. The genes are TRBV6-1 and TRBJ2-7; TRBD1 matches at 9 bases. Per germline, CDR1 MNHNS and CDR2 SASEGT. The CDR3 covers 15 residues. The V and J ends lost 6 bases and 5 bases, in that order; junction bases with no gene match: 11.